The 18 T cell receptor beta chains below all came from one sample that was sequenced in a study of OX40 agonist ivuxolimab in advanced cancers. Using immunoSEQ multiplex PCR, the repertoire was profiled, and TCRdb retains in-frame clones only, with some absent. The sample shows 95,000 to 150,000 clones, roughly 92% of them seen only once. The sequenced sample was CD4+ or CD8+ T cells sorted from blood, obtained in a trial of the OX40 agonist ivuxolimab. The source of these receptors is an adult with an advanced solid tumor such as melanoma, head and neck, liver or kidney cancer.

This sequence joins TRBV7-2 and TRBJ2-3; D possibly matches TRBD1 or TRBD2 (5 bases each). The CDR3 sequence is 13 residues long. The germline V gene has CDR1 SGHTA and CDR2 FQGNSA. Deletions cut 5 bases from V and 2 bases from J, with 8 bases between. The chain's CDR3 is CASSEGPTDTQYF. The CDR3 DNA is TGTGCCAGCAGCGAGGGGCCCACAGATACGCAGTATTTT.

The chain couples TRBV9 to TRBJ2-1, with 10 bases fitting TRBD2. The CDR3 is made up of 18 amino acids. The V and J ends lost 3 bases and 1 base, in that order; junction bases with no gene match: 10. In germline, CDR1 is SGDLS, CDR2 YYNGEE. CDR3: CASSAGTSVTLSYNEQFF. As DNA, the CDR3 is TGTGCCAGCAGCGCCGGGACTAGCGTTACCTTGTCCTACAATGAGCAGTTCTTC.

The rearrangement joins TRBV28 to TRBJ1-2, with TRBD1 matching over 9 bases. Germline trimming cut 1 base from V and 7 bases from J; bases unmatched to any gene: 7. This CDR3 contains 15 residues. Per germline, CDR1 MDHEN and CDR2 SYDVKM. The CDR3 loop reads CASSLSGTGYRGYTF. CDR3 DNA: TGTGCCAGCAGTTTATCGGGGACAGGGTACCGTGGCTACACCTTC.

This chain joins TRBV4-3 and TRBJ2-4; D uncertain. This CDR3 has 18 amino acids. The V and J ends lost 1 base and 0 bases respectively, with 16 bases between them. Germline CDR1 LGHNA, CDR2 YSLEER. Here the CDR3 DNA reads TGCGCCAGCAGCCAAGGGGGTGATAGAAGACTAGCCAAAAACATTCAGTACTTC. It is translated as CASSQGGDRRLAKNIQYF.

The chain employs TRBV7-9 and TRBJ2-7, with 11 bases identical to TRBD1. Germline trimming cut 5 bases from V and 4 bases from J; bases unmatched to any gene: 7. The CDR3 loop spans 15 amino acids. The V gene's germline CDR1 is SEHNR and CDR2 FQNEAQ (reference sequence). The DNA for the CDR3 is TGTGCCAGCAGCCTCGCCGGGACAGGGGGGTACGAGCAGTACTTC. This codes for CASSLAGTGGYEQYF.

This chain uses TRBV11-2 with TRBJ2-5; D ambiguous. The last part of the DNA fits TRBJ2-7 better; the J call may be wrong. The length of the CDR3 is 12 residues. Germline CDR1 is SGHAT and CDR2 is FQNNGV. CDR3 bases: TGTGCCAGCAGCCCCTTCAATTACGAGCAGTACTTC. It is translated as CASSPFNYEQYF.

The V gene is TRBV4-3, the J gene TRBJ2-1; 7 nucleotides match TRBD2. Germline CDR1 reads LGHNA; CDR2 reads YSLEER. Unmatched junction bases numbered 5, after V lost 5 bases and J lost 4 bases. The CDR3 extends over 14 amino acids. Here the CDR3 DNA reads TGCGCCAGCAGCGAGCGGGGTGGTTACAATGAGCAGTTCTTC. Encoded protein: CASSERGGYNEQFF.

The gene calls are TRBV28 and TRBJ2-7, with 11 bases fitting TRBD1. The CDR3 is 15 amino acids. CDR1 and CDR2 from the germline V gene are MDHEN and SYDVKM. The trim removed 5 bases at V and 5 bases at J, leaving 8 bases unmatched. CDR3 region: CASSHWGTGGNEQYF. CDR3 nucleotide sequence: TGTGCCAGCAGTCATTGGGGGACAGGGGGAAACGAGCAGTACTTC.

The chain employs TRBV7-3 and TRBJ1-1, with 9 bases fitting TRBD1. The CDR3 runs to 15 residues. With V trimmed by 1 base and J by 1 base, 1 base remained unmatched. CDR1 and CDR2 from the germline V gene are SGHTA and FQGTGA. The CDR3 sequence is CASSLMGQGNTEAFF. CDR3 DNA: TGTGCCAGCAGCTTAATGGGACAGGGGAACACTGAAGCTTTCTTT. Full variable domain (remainder filled in from reference TRBV7-3 and TRBJ1-1): GAGVSQTPSNKVTEKGKYVELRCDPISGHTALYWYRQSLGQGPEFLIYFQGTGAADDSGLPNDRFFAVRPEGSVSTLKIQRTERGDSAVYLCASSLMGQGNTEAFFGQGTRLTVV.

This clone appeared once. J is TRBJ1-3 and V is TRBV6-5; D not certain. Germline V gene lookup returns CDR1 MNHEY and CDR2 SVGAGI. The CDR3 is 15 residues long. V lost 0 bases and J 0 bases, leaving 6 bases between the germline ends. The DNA of the CDR3 is TGTGCCAGCAGTTACTCGCCGGGCTCTGGAAACACCATATATTTT. Protein: CASSYSPGSGNTIYF.

V and J are TRBV7-3 and TRBJ2-7; D is perhaps TRBD1 (7 bases). This CDR3 is built from 14 residues. Germline-derived CDR1 and CDR2 are SGHTA and FQGTGA. The V gene lost 6 bases and the J gene lost 5 bases, with 17 bases spanning the gap. CDR3 nucleotides: TGTGCCAGCAGGGACAACAGGGGAGGTGACGAGCAGTACTTC. It is translated as CASRDNRGGDEQYF.

The genes are TRBV6-6 and TRBJ1-2; D gene unclear. This CDR3 contains 14 residues. V was trimmed by 7 bases and J by 5 bases, leaving 17 bases between them. CDR1 and CDR2 (germline): MNHNY, SVGAGI (reference sequence). CDR3 loop: CASNNGPTSYGYTF. DNA of the CDR3: TGTGCCAGCAACAACGGTCCGACCTCTTATGGCTACACCTTC.

V usage is TRBV6-6 and J usage is TRBJ1-2; a weak D match, TRBD1 (5 bases). This CDR3 has 13 residues. Germline V gene lookup returns CDR1 MNHNY and CDR2 SVGAGI (reference sequence). The V and J ends lost 6 bases and 6 bases respectively, with 14 bases between them. The CDR3 DNA follows: TGTGCCAGCAGGGTTGGGGGAGAGGATGGCTACACCTTC. The encoded protein is CASRVGGEDGYTF.

This chain uses TRBV7-9 with TRBJ2-7, with D uncertain. The V and J ends lost 4 bases and 5 bases respectively, with 18 bases between them. The CDR3 contains 15 residues. The germline V gene encodes CDR1 SEHNR and CDR2 FQNEAQ (reference sequence). CDR3 sequence (DNA): TGTGCCAGCAGCTGGGATCCCTCAAGGAGAAACGAGCAGTACTTC. It codes for CASSWDPSRRNEQYF.

The chain carries TRBV7-9 and TRBJ1-5; TRBD1 matches 8 bases. Per the germline V gene, CDR1 is SEHNR and CDR2 is FQNEAQ (reference sequence). V trimming: 0 bases; J trimming: 6 bases; junction bases outside the gene matches: 13. The CDR3 has 18 residues. The CDR3 sequence: CASSLALMTGEFSQPQHF. CDR3 bases: TGTGCCAGCAGCTTAGCGCTGATGACAGGGGAGTTCAGTCAGCCCCAGCATTTT.

The chain joins TRBV19 to TRBJ2-7, with 7 positions matching TRBD1. The CDR3 runs to 14 residues. The V gene end was trimmed by 7 bases and the J gene end by 0 bases; junction bases not matched to a gene: 6. Per germline, CDR1 LNHDA and CDR2 SQIVND (reference sequence). CDR3 loop: CASTPRGSSYEQYF. CDR3 coding DNA: TGTGCCAGTACACCCAGGGGGAGCTCCTACGAGCAGTACTTC.

V is TRBV5-4 and J is TRBJ2-2; TRBD2 is a possible D gene (6 bases). Trimming cost V 0 bases and J 2 bases, with 8 bases left between them. Germline V lookup: CDR1 SGHNT, CDR2 YYREEE (reference sequence). The CDR3 extends over 15 amino acids. As DNA, the CDR3 is TGTGCCAGCAGCTTGGATAGCGGTAACACCGGGGAGCTGTTTTTT. Translated, it gives CASSLDSGNTGELFF. The entire variable domain, with the rest obtained from reference TRBV5-4 and TRBJ2-2, is as follows: ETGVTQSPTHLIKTRGQQVTLRCSSQSGHNTVSWYQQALGQGPQFIFQYYREEENGRGNFPPRFSGLQFPNYSSELNVNALELDDSALYLCASSLDSGNTGELFFGEGSRLTVL.

The chain is built from TRBV6-5 and TRBJ2-7; 8 positions agree with TRBD2. CDR1 and CDR2 (germline): MNHEY, SVGAGI. The CDR3 is 15 residues long. After removal of 5 bases from V and 2 bases from J, the junction contained 8 bases not matched to a gene. The CDR3 loop is CASSPLAGGAYEQYF. The CDR3 nucleotides are TGTGCCAGCAGTCCTTTGGCGGGAGGAGCCTACGAGCAGTACTTC.